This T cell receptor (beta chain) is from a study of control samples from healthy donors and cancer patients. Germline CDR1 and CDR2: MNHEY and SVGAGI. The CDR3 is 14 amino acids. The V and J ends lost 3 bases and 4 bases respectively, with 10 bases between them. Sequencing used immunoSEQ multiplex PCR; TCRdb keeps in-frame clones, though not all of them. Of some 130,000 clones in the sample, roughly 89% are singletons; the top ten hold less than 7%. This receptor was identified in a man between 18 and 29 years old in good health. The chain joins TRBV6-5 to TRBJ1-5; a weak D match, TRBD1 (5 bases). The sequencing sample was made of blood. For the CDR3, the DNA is TGTGCCAGCAGTTATAGGGGATGGAATCAGCCCCAGCATTTT. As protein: CASSYRGWNQPQHF.